This T cell receptor beta chain appears in the sequencing data of a study of blood T cells in healthy people across ages. General observations from the study: PBMCs went unsorted, and a conclusive naive versus antigen-experienced comparison was therefore prevented. Diversity of TCR beta correlated strongly with naive T cell percentage.

The CDR3 consists of 16 residues. Samples each had at least 6 micrograms of total RNA extracted. Primed by a sample-barcoded 5' primer and a J-beta primer mix, a second PCR proceeded for about 7 to 12 cycles. TCRdb itself ran the 5' RACE reads through MiXCR, one entry per CDR3 protein. The data hold roughly 1,500,000 distinct CDR3 sequences, with about 31% observed a single time. This clonotype was found a few times. No antigen is known for it. This chain joins TRBV12-3 or TRBV12-4 and TRBJ2-4; D perhaps matches TRBD1 (5 bases). The end of the DNA fits TRBJ2-5 better, so the J call may be wrong. This sequence originates from a woman aged 25 to 39 in good health. Sequenced: blood. Written as DNA, the CDR3 is TGTGCCAGCAGCCCTATGCTGGGCAGGGCCGAGGAGACCCAGTACTTC. This sequence encodes CASSPMLGRAEETQYF.